The rows below give T cell receptor beta chains drawn from one sample of a study of cytomegalovirus exposure and HLA in healthy donors. Clones were read by immunoSEQ multiplex PCR, and TCRdb kept only the in-frame ones, dropping some. The sample contains just over 150,000 clones, roughly 80% of which appear only once. Sequenced sample: PBMCs. Receptors were obtained from a female donor in good health and CMV-seronegative. Each CDR3 is given with its conserved first and last residue. D genes are given only for firm matches. Clone sizes are given selectively: once, few, many, or a class where the clone is expanded.

j_call,v_call,d_call,clone_size,cdr3_nt,cdr3_aa
TRBJ2-5,TRBV9,.,.,TGTGCCAGCAGCGTAGAGGGGGACCGGGAGACCCAGTACTTC,CASSVEGDRETQYF
TRBJ1-1,TRBV27,TRBD1,.,TGTGCCAGCAGTTTATCGGGACAGGGTAGGGCTGAAGCTTTCTTT,CASSLSGQGRAEAFF
TRBJ1-4,TRBV9,.,few,TGTGCCAGCAGCGTAGCAGGGGCCAGTGAAAAACTGTTTTTT,CASSVAGASEKLFF
TRBJ1-6,TRBV5-4,.,.,TGTGCCAGCAGACCCGGGACTGAAAGCTCCTATAATTCACCCCTCCACTTT,CASRPGTESSYNSPLHF
TRBJ1-1,TRBV4-1,TRBD1,once,TGCGCCAGCAGCCAAGATAGGACAGGGGGCACTGAAGCTTTCTTT,CASSQDRTGGTEAFF
TRBJ2-7,TRBV19,TRBD1,.,TGTGCCAGTAGTATCGGGACAGGGTCATCATACGAGCAGTACTTC,CASSIGTGSSYEQYF
TRBJ2-1,TRBV6-5,.,.,TGTGCCAGCAGTTACGGGGCGTGGGACAATGAGCAGTTCTTC,CASSYGAWDNEQFF
TRBJ2-1,TRBV7-9,TRBD2,.,TGTGCCAGCAGCCAATTCCCAGCGGGATCGTACAATGAGCAGTTCTTC,CASSQFPAGSYNEQFF
TRBJ1-2,TRBV7-8,.,few,TGTGCCAGCAGCTTAGATGGTTCGCGGCAACAACGTGGCTACACCTTC,CASSLDGSRQQRGYTF
TRBJ1-2,TRBV29-1,.,.,TGCAGCGTTGAAGGGTGGACCGGGACAATCTATGGCTACACCTTC,CSVEGWTGTIYGYTF
TRBJ1-5,TRBV18,.,few,TGTGCCAGCTCACGCCAAGCGGATCAGCCCCAGCATTTT,CASSRQADQPQHF
TRBJ1-1,TRBV10-2,.,.,TGCGCCAGCAACCTAGTCGGGGGGGTGAGCACTGAAGCTTTCTTT,CASNLVGGVSTEAFF
TRBJ2-7,TRBV30,TRBD1,.,TGTGCCTGGAGTTCCCTACTGTGGGACAGGGGAAGCGAGCAGTACTTC,CAWSSLLWDRGSEQYF
TRBJ2-7,TRBV5-5,TRBD2,once,TGTGCCAGCAGCCCGGGACTAGGTTCCTACGAGCAGTACTTC,CASSPGLGSYEQYF
TRBJ2-7,TRBV30,TRBD2,.,TGTGCCTGGAGGGAAACCTCTAGCGGGGGACGATACGAGCAGTACTTC,CAWRETSSGGRYEQYF
TRBJ1-1,TRBV19,TRBD1,.,TGTGCCAGTAGTAACAGGGACAGGGTTGAAGCTTTCTTT,CASSNRDRVEAFF
TRBJ1-6,TRBV5-5,.,.,TGTGCCAGCAGCTTGGAAGGGGTTTCACCCCTCCACTTT,CASSLEGVSPLHF
TRBJ1-5,TRBV19,.,.,TGTGCCACCACCCCTGGACGACAGGCGTTTCAGCCCCAGCATTTT,CATTPGRQAFQPQHF
TRBJ2-5,TRBV2,TRBD2,few,TGTGCCAGCAGTGAGTTCAGCGGGGGGTATAAGTACTTC,CASSEFSGGYKYF
TRBJ1-1,TRBV7-3,.,few,TGTGCCAGCAGCCTAAACAGGGAGAACACTGAAGCTTTCTTT,CASSLNRENTEAFF
TRBJ1-6,TRBV9,.,.,TGTGCCAGCAGCACCGGACAGCTTATTAATTCACCCCTCCACTTT,CASSTGQLINSPLHF
TRBJ2-1,TRBV2,.,.,TGTGCCAGCAGTGGGGGACTTTCAGAGGAGCAGTTCTTC,CASSGGLSEEQFF
TRBJ1-4,TRBV27,.,.,TGTGCCAGCAGTCCTGGGCGGGCCATGGCTGAAAAACTGTTTTTT,CASSPGRAMAEKLFF
TRBJ1-2,TRBV30,.,few,TGTGCCTGGGGGCGCAGGGGCTACACCTTC,CAWGRRGYTF
TRBJ1-1,TRBV20-1,.,.,TGCAGTGCTAGAGTCGTCCAAGCTTTCTTT,CSARVVQAFF
TRBJ1-2,TRBV18,.,.,TGTGCCAGCTCACCGGCCGGGGGGAACTATGGCTACACCTTC,CASSPAGGNYGYTF
TRBJ2-4,TRBV30,TRBD2,few,TGTGCCTGGATCGGAGGAGCGGGGGGCCCAAACATTCAGTACTTC,CAWIGGAGGPNIQYF
TRBJ1-2,TRBV30,.,once,TGTGCCTGGACGCTTCGAAGGGGGGGCGGCTACACCTTC,CAWTLRRGGGYTF
TRBJ1-1,TRBV2,TRBD1,.,TGTGCCAGCCAGGGGGCTTTGAACACTGAAGCTTTCTTT,CASQGALNTEAFF
TRBJ1-1,TRBV10-3,TRBD1,.,TGTGCCATCAGGGGACAGCACATGAACACTGAAGCTTTCTTT,CAIRGQHMNTEAFF
TRBJ1-2,TRBV28,TRBD1,.,TGTGCCAGCAGCGTACGTGACAGGGGAGGCTACACCTTC,CASSVRDRGGYTF
TRBJ1-5,TRBV6-5,.,.,TGTGCCAGCAGTTACGGGACACTAAGCAATCAGCCCCAGCATTTT,CASSYGTLSNQPQHF
TRBJ1-3,TRBV30,TRBD1,once,TGTGCCTGGAGAAGGAGGGGACAGGGTTTAAGGCCACATTCTGGAAACACCATATATTTT,CAWRRRGQGLRPHSGNTIYF
TRBJ2-1,TRBV5-1,.,.,TGCGCCAGCAGCTTGACTAGCACGGATGAGCAGTTCTTC,CASSLTSTDEQFF
TRBJ1-2,TRBV27,TRBD1,.,TGTGCCAGCAGTTTGCGCCTTACAGGGGTATATGGCTACACCTTC,CASSLRLTGVYGYTF
TRBJ1-4,TRBV7-9,TRBD1,.,TGTGCCAGCAGCTCTTTGGACAGGGAACCGGATGAAAAACTGTTTTTT,CASSSLDREPDEKLFF
TRBJ2-5,TRBV2,TRBD2,.,TGTGCCAGCAACCGAGCGACTAGCGATGAAGAGACCCAGTACTTC,CASNRATSDEETQYF
TRBJ2-7,TRBV5-1,TRBD1,.,TGCGCCAGCAGCCCGGACAGGGCCATCTCCTACGAGCAGTACTTC,CASSPDRAISYEQYF
TRBJ1-2,TRBV7-2,.,.,TGTGCCAGCAGCTTAGTTGCGGCAGGGGATGGCTACACCTTC,CASSLVAAGDGYTF
TRBJ2-2,TRBV7-9,TRBD1,.,TGTGCCAGCAGCCCGTGGACAGGGGAGGCCGGGGAGCTGTTTTTT,CASSPWTGEAGELFF
TRBJ1-1,TRBV5-1,.,.,TGCGCCAGCAGCTTGGCCCGGCAGGGCGCCACTGAAGCTTTCTTT,CASSLARQGATEAFF
TRBJ2-7,TRBV2,.,.,TGTGCCAGCAGTGAAGCAGGGCCCGGGGTCTACGAGCAGTACTTC,CASSEAGPGVYEQYF
TRBJ1-2,TRBV5-1,.,.,TGCGCCAGCAGTCTTACAGGTATCCGGGGCTACACCTTC,CASSLTGIRGYTF
TRBJ2-5,TRBV5-1,TRBD2,.,TGCGCCAGCAGCTTCGTAGTAGCGGGAGCGGAGACCCAGTACTTC,CASSFVVAGAETQYF
TRBJ2-6,TRBV5-8,.,.,TGTGCCAGCAGCTTGGCACAGGGTTACGGCTCTGGGGCCAACGTCCTGACTTTC,CASSLAQGYGSGANVLTF
TRBJ2-7,TRBV4-2,.,.,TGTGCCAGCAGCCAAGATCACGGGGGAAACTCCTACGAGCAGTACTTC,CASSQDHGGNSYEQYF
TRBJ2-7,TRBV19,TRBD1,.,TGTGCCAGCGGGGTCGGGACAGGGGCCTACGAGCAGTACTTC,CASGVGTGAYEQYF
TRBJ2-7,TRBV27,.,.,TGTGCCAGCAGTTCGACGATAGGGGTTCACGAGCAGTACTTC,CASSSTIGVHEQYF
TRBJ2-3,TRBV18,.,.,TGTGCCAGCTCCCCTACTAGCACAGATACGCAGTATTTT,CASSPTSTDTQYF
TRBJ2-7,TRBV5-1,.,.,TGCGCCAGCAGCTTGGCCGCACCGAAGACCTACGGACAGTTAACCTCCTACGAGCAGTACTTC,CASSLAAPKTYGQLTSYEQYF
TRBJ2-4,TRBV5-4,TRBD2,.,TGTGCCAGCAGCTTCGTTTTTGGCCGGGGGGAAAACATTCAGTACTTC,CASSFVFGRGENIQYF
TRBJ1-1,TRBV30,.,.,TGTGCCTGGAAGGTGGAGACCCGCGGTGAAGCTTTCTTT,CAWKVETRGEAFF
TRBJ2-3,TRBV30,.,.,TGTGCCTGGAGCCTTGGGCGGACTTCAGATACGCAGTATTTT,CAWSLGRTSDTQYF
TRBJ1-1,TRBV27,.,.,TGTGCCAGCAGTTTTCGGGGGACCGGGGCTGAAGCTTTCTTT,CASSFRGTGAEAFF